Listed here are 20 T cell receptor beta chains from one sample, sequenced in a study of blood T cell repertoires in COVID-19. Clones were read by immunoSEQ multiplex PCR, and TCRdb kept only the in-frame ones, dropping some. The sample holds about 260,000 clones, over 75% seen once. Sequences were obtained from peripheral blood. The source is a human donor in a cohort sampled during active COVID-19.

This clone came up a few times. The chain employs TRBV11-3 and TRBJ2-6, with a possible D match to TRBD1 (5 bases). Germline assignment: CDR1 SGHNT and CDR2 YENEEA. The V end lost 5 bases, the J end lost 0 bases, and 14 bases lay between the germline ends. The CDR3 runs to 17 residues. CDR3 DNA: TGTGCCAGCAGCGCCAGACAGCCTCTCTCTGGGGCCAACGTCCTGACTTTC. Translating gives CASSARQPLSGANVLTF.

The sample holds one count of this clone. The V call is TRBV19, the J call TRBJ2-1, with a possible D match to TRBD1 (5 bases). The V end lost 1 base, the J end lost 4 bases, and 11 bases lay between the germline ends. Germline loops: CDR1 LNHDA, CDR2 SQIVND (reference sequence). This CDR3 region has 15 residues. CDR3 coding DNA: TGTGCCAGTAGTATAGGGGGCGTTGGATACAATGAGCAGTTCTTC. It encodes CASSIGGVGYNEQFF.

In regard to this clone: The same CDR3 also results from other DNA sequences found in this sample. The CDR3 loop is CASSLTGGGYGYTF. The CDR3 region has the DNA TGTGCCAGCAGTCTGACAGGGGGCGGTTATGGCTACACCTTC. The V gene is TRBV28, the J gene TRBJ1-2; 10 bases line up with TRBD1. The CDR3 runs 14 residues. The germline V gene has CDR1 MDHEN and CDR2 SYDVKM. With V trimmed by 5 bases and J by 5 bases, 5 bases remained unmatched.

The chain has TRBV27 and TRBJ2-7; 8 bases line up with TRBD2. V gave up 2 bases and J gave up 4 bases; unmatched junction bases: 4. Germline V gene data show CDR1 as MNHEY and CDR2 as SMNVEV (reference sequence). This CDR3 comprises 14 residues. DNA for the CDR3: TGTGCCAGCAGTTTAGGGAGCGGGAGTTACGAGCAGTACTTC. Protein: CASSLGSGSYEQYF.

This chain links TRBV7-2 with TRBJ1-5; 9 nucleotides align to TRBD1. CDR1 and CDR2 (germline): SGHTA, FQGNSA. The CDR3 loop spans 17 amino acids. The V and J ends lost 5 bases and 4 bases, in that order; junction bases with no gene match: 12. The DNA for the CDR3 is TGTGCCAGCAGCCCCTTACCCCCAGGGACAGGGAATCAGCCCCAGCATTTT. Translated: CASSPLPPGTGNQPQHF.

The CDR3 coding sequence is TGTGCCAGCAGTCTTAAGACAGTGGACACTGAAGCTTTCTTT. Translated: CASSLKTVDTEAFF. This chain links TRBV5-4 with TRBJ1-1; tentative D call: TRBD1 (5 bases). V was shortened by 5 bases and J by 3 bases, with 14 bases between the two germline ends. The CDR3 extends over 14 amino acids. Germline V gene sequence: CDR1 SGHNT, CDR2 YYREEE (reference sequence).

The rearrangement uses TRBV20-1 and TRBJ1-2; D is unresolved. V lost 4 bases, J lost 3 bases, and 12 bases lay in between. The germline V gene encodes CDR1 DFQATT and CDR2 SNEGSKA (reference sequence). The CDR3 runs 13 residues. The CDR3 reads CSATEPVDYGYTF. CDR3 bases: TGCAGTGCTACTGAGCCGGTGGACTATGGCTACACCTTC.

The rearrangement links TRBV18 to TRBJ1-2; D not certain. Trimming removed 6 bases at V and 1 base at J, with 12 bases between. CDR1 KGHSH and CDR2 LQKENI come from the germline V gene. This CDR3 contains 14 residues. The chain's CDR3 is CASSPTGINYGYTF. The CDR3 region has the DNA TGTGCCAGCTCGCCAACGGGGATTAACTATGGCTACACCTTC.

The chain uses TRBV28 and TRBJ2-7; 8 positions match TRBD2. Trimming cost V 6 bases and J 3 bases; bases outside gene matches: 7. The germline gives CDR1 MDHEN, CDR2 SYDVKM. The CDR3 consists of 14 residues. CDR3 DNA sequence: TGTGCCAGCAGCCCCCCGGGGACTAGCTACGAGCAGTACTTC. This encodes CASSPPGTSYEQYF. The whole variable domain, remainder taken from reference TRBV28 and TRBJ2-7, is DVKVTQSSRYLVKRTGEKVFLECVQDMDHENMFWYRQDPGLGLRLIYFSYDVKMKEKGDIPEGYSVSREKKERFSLILESASTNQTSMYLCASSPPGTSYEQYFGPGTRLTVT.

The CDR3 region is CASSRQWGVTYEQYF. The CDR3 DNA is TGCGCCAGCAGCCGCCAGTGGGGCGTTACCTACGAGCAGTACTTC. V is TRBV4-3 and J is TRBJ2-7; a weak D match, TRBD1 (5 bases). The germline gives CDR1 LGHNA, CDR2 YSLEER. This CDR3 contains 15 residues. Between the trimmed V and J ends, which lost 4 bases and 2 bases, there was a span of 15 bases.

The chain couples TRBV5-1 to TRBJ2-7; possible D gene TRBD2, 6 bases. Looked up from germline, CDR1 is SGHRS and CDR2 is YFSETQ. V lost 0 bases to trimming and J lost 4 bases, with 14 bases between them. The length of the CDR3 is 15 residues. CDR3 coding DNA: TGCGCCAGCAGCTTGGCTCCAGGAGGGGATTACGAGCAGTACTTC. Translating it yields CASSLAPGGDYEQYF.

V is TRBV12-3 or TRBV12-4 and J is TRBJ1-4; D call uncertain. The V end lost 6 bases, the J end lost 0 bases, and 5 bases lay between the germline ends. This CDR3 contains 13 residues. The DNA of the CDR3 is TGTGCCAGCAGCCCTACAACTAATGAAAAACTGTTTTTT. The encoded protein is CASSPTTNEKLFF.

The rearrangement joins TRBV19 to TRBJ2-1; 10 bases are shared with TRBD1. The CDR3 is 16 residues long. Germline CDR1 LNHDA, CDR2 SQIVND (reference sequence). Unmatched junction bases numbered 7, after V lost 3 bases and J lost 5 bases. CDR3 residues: CASSMWRDRGHNEQFF. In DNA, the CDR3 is TGTGCCAGTAGTATGTGGCGCGACAGGGGGCACAATGAGCAGTTCTTC.

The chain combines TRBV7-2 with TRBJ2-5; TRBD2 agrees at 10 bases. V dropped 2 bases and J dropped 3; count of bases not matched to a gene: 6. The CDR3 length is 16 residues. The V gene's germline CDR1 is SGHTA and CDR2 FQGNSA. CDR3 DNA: TGTGCCAGCAGCTTATTAGGACTAGCGGATAAAGAGACCCAGTACTTC. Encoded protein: CASSLLGLADKETQYF.

CDR3 in DNA: TGTGCCTGGAGTGTAGCGGGGAACACAGATACGCAGTATTTT. This sequence encodes CAWSVAGNTDTQYF. The chain has TRBV30 and TRBJ2-3, with 7 bases aligning to TRBD2. Trimming removed 0 bases from V and 2 bases from J; junction bases left unmatched: 2. Germline loops: CDR1 GTSNPN, CDR2 SVGIG (reference sequence). The CDR3 extends over 14 amino acids.

CDR3 nucleotide sequence: TGTGCCTGGAGTGGGCAGGACTACGAGCAGTACTTC. Translating it yields CAWSGQDYEQYF. The rearrangement joins TRBV30 to TRBJ2-7; no clear D. Germline CDR1 reads GTSNPN; CDR2 reads SVGIG (reference sequence). With 1 base removed from V and 3 bases from J, the gap between germline ends came to 7 bases. The CDR3 has 12 amino acids.

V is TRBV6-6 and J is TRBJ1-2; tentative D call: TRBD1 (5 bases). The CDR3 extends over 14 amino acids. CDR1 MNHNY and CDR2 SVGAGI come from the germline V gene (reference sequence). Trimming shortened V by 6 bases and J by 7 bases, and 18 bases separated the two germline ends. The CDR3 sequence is CASSQSTGRSGYTF. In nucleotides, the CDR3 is TGTGCCAGCAGCCAATCTACAGGTCGCAGTGGCTACACCTTC.

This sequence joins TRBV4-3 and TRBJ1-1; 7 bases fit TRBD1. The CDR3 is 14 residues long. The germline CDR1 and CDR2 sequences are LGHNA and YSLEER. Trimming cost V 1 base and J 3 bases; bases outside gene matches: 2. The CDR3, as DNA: TGCGCCAGCAGCCAAGTCGGACAGGACACTGAAGCTTTCTTT. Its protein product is CASSQVGQDTEAFF.

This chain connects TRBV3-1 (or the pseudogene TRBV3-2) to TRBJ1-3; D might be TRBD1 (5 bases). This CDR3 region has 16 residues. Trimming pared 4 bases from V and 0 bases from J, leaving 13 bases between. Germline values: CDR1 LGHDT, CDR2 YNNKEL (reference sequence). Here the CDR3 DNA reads TGTGCCAGCAGCCGAACAGGTCCTACCTCTGGAAACACCATATATTTT. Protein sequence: CASSRTGPTSGNTIYF.

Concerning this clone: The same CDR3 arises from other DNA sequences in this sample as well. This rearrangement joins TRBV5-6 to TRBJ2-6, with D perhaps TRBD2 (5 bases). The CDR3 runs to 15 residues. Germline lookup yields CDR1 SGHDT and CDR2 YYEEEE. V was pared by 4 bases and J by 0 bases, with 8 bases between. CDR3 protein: CASSLGGSGANVLTF. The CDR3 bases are TGTGCCAGCAGCCTAGGAGGCTCTGGGGCCAACGTCCTGACTTTC.